Listed below are T cell receptor beta chains from one sample, sequenced in a study of OX40 agonist ivuxolimab in advanced cancers. Sequencing was performed with immunoSEQ multiplex PCR; in TCRdb, only in-frame clones are kept and a portion is missing. The table has approximately 74,000 clones, approximately 92% seen once. The source was CD4+ or CD8+ T cells sorted from blood, collected in a trial of the OX40 agonist ivuxolimab. The receptors originated from an adult with an advanced solid tumor such as melanoma, head and neck, liver or kidney cancer. Both conserved end residues are part of each CDR3. D genes are given only for firm matches. Part of the rows lack a size; the others show once, few, many or a class for expanded clones.

clone size,D gene,J gene,V gene,CDR3 DNA,CDR3 protein
.,.,TRBJ1-2,TRBV6-5,TGTGCCAGCAGTGACCGGGTCTATGGCTACACCTTC,CASSDRVYGYTF
once,.,TRBJ2-1,TRBV2,TGTGCCAGCAGTCCTCGGGACTCTGTACTCTTC,CASSPRDSVLF
once,TRBD1,TRBJ2-5,TRBV7-2,TGTGCCAGCAGCTTACGCCCGACAGGGTCAGAGACCCAGTACTTC,CASSLRPTGSETQYF
.,TRBD2,TRBJ2-3,TRBV7-9,TGTGCCAGCAGTTTTCTAGCGGGGGGGGCGGATACGCAGTATTTT,CASSFLAGGADTQYF
.,TRBD1,TRBJ1-1,TRBV6-1,TGTGCCAGCAGTGAACAGGGGGGACTGAACACTGAAGCTTTCTTT,CASSEQGGLNTEAFF
.,.,TRBJ2-2,TRBV10-1,TGCGCCAGCAGTGGAAGGGTCCCCGGGGAGCTGTTTTTT,CASSGRVPGELFF
once,TRBD1,TRBJ2-7,TRBV19,TGTGCCAGTAGTCCACTCGGGACAGGGGTCGAGTACGAGCAGTACTTC,CASSPLGTGVEYEQYF
.,.,TRBJ2-7,TRBV6-6,TGTGCCAGCAGTTACTATTCTGGGGTCCAGCAGTACTTC,CASSYYSGVQQYF
few,.,TRBJ1-1,TRBV19,TGTGCCAGTAGCAGGACGGAGAACACTGAAGCTTTCTTT,CASSRTENTEAFF
.,.,TRBJ2-2,TRBV6-5,TGTGCCAGCAGTTACACCACACGATCAAGTAGGGAGCTGTTTTTT,CASSYTTRSSRELFF
.,.,TRBJ1-1,TRBV25-1,TGTGCCAGCTCCGGACACCCGAACACTGAAGCTTTCTTT,CASSGHPNTEAFF
.,TRBD1,TRBJ1-3,TRBV9,TGTGCCAGCAGCCCCCGACAGGGGTGGGCTGGAAACACCATATATTTT,CASSPRQGWAGNTIYF
.,.,TRBJ1-1,TRBV11-3,TGTGCCAGCAGCTCGACAGGCGGGAGTAAAGCTTTCTTT,CASSSTGGSKAFF
once,.,TRBJ2-5,TRBV5-1,TGCGCCAGCAGCTCTACTCCCCAAGAGACCCAGTACTTC,CASSSTPQETQYF
once,.,TRBJ1-4,TRBV18,TGTGCCAGCTCAAGCCGTATTTCCGGATCCAATGAAAAACTGTTTTTT,CASSSRISGSNEKLFF
.,TRBD1,TRBJ2-5,TRBV12-5,TGTGCTAGCGGGGACAGGGATGAGACCCAGTACTTC,CASGDRDETQYF
.,.,TRBJ1-5,TRBV28,TGTGCCAGCAGTTTAATTCAGAATCAGCCCCAGCATTTT,CASSLIQNQPQHF
.,.,TRBJ1-6,TRBV27,TGTGCCAGCAGTAAGGACTTGAATTCACCCCTCCACTTT,CASSKDLNSPLHF
.,TRBD2,TRBJ2-2,TRBV6-5,TGTGCCAGCCCCGGGACTAGCGGGAACACCGGGGAGCTGTTTTTT,CASPGTSGNTGELFF
.,.,TRBJ2-7,TRBV2,TGTGCCAGCAGTGCTTTACTCTCCGTGGGGGAGCAGTACTTC,CASSALLSVGEQYF
.,.,TRBJ2-7,TRBV28,TGTGCCAGCAGTTTTCACTTACAGGGCCGGGGCTACGAGCAGTACTTC,CASSFHLQGRGYEQYF
.,TRBD2,TRBJ2-1,TRBV25-1,TGTGCCAGCAGTGATCCCGCTAGCGGGGGGGACAATGAGCAGTTCTTC,CASSDPASGGDNEQFF
.,.,TRBJ2-3,TRBV18,TGTGCCAGCTCACAAAAATTGATTAGGGGGGGCACAGATACGCAGTATTTT,CASSQKLIRGGTDTQYF
.,.,TRBJ2-1,TRBV19,TGTGCCAGTAGTGCGAACCTCCCTGGGCAGTTCTTC,CASSANLPGQFF
.,TRBD2,TRBJ2-1,TRBV11-3,TGTGCCAGCAGCTTAGGTAGCGGGGAGTGGAATGAGCAGTTCTTC,CASSLGSGEWNEQFF
.,TRBD1,TRBJ1-4,TRBV5-4,TGTGCCAGCAGTCGAGGGACAGCTAATGAAAAACTGTTTTTT,CASSRGTANEKLFF
.,.,TRBJ1-1,TRBV28,TGTGCCAGCAGCCTCACAGGGATTAAAGAAGCTTTCTTT,CASSLTGIKEAFF
.,TRBD1,TRBJ1-5,TRBV28,TGTGCCAGCAGTCCATCAACTTACAGGGGTGGAAATCAGCCCCAGCATTTT,CASSPSTYRGGNQPQHF
once,TRBD2,TRBJ2-7,TRBV2,TGTGCCAGCAGCGCCGGACTAGCGAACGCCTACGAGCAGTACTTC,CASSAGLANAYEQYF
.,.,TRBJ2-2,TRBV7-5,TGTGTCAGAAGCTTAGGTCGGTGTAGCGGGGGGGCAACCGGGGAGCTGTTTTTT,CVRSLGRCSGGATGELFF
.,.,TRBJ1-1,TRBV5-1,TGCGCCAGCAGCTTGTTAGAGGGGACTGAAGCTTTCTTT,CASSLLEGTEAFF
.,.,TRBJ2-3,TRBV7-2,TGTGCCAGCAGGGGACCTAGCGACCGCACAGATACGCAGTATTTT,CASRGPSDRTDTQYF
.,TRBD2,TRBJ2-5,TRBV5-1,TGCGCCAGCAGCACCTTAGCGGGGGTTGGGGAGACCCAGTACTTC,CASSTLAGVGETQYF
once,.,TRBJ2-7,TRBV6-5,TGTGCCAGCAGCCAAGCGGTAAGCTCCTACGAGCAGTACTTC,CASSQAVSSYEQYF
.,TRBD1,TRBJ2-7,TRBV7-2,TGTGCCAGCAGCCTCGACAGGGGCGAGCAGTACTTC,CASSLDRGEQYF
.,.,TRBJ2-4,TRBV30,TGTGCCTGGACCCCTTCGGCGGTAGTACCCATTCAGTACTTC,CAWTPSAVVPIQYF
.,.,TRBJ1-5,TRBV27,TGTGCCAGCAGTTTACGCAGAGAGGAATCGGGGGAGGGGTATAGCAATCAGCCCCAGCATTTT,CASSLRREESGEGYSNQPQHF
.,TRBD2,TRBJ2-1,TRBV18,TGTGCCAGCTCCAAAGGACTAGCGGGCTACAATGAGCAGTTCTTC,CASSKGLAGYNEQFF
.,TRBD1,TRBJ1-5,TRBV7-8,TGTGCCAGCAGCTTAGCCTCCGGGACAGGGAGGGTTGGCAATCAGCCCCAGCATTTT,CASSLASGTGRVGNQPQHF
.,.,TRBJ2-5,TRBV18,TGTGCCAGCTCACCACGGGAGGTCCAAGAGACCCAGTACTTC,CASSPREVQETQYF
.,.,TRBJ1-2,TRBV28,TGTGCCAGCAGTTTATCTTCGCAGGGGTTCGGGGGCTACACCTTC,CASSLSSQGFGGYTF
.,TRBD1,TRBJ2-1,TRBV28,TGTGCCAGCAGCAAGGGACAGTCGCAGTTCTTC,CASSKGQSQFF
.,.,TRBJ2-3,TRBV28,TGTGCCAGCAATGCGTGGGATACGCAGTATTTT,CASNAWDTQYF
.,.,TRBJ2-5,TRBV11-2,TGTGCCAGCAGCTTATCCTACCAAGAGACCCAGTACTTC,CASSLSYQETQYF
.,.,TRBJ2-3,TRBV28,TGTGCCAGCAGGAACCGGGACACCTCCACAGATACGCAGTATTTT,CASRNRDTSTDTQYF